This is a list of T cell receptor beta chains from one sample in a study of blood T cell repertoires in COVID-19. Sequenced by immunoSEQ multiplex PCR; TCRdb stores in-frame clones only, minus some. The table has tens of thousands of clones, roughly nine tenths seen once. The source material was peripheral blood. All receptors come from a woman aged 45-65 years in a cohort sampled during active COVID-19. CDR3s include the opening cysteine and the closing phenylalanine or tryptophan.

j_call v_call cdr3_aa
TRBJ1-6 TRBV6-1 CASSERVVGASSYNSPLHF
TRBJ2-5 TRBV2 CASIAEEEETQYF
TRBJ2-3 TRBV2 CASIRGGVADTQYF
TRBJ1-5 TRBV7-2 CASSLAGWTGSQPQHF
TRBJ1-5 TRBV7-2 CASSFFRRGAAGGPQHF
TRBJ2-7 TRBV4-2 CASSQGRNSYEQYF
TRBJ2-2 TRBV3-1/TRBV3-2 CASSRGTVMVAGELFF
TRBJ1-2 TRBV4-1 CASSQDFGTGSGYTF
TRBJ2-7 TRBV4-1 CASSQGGSSGLYEQYF
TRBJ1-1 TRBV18 CASSPTRTDAMNTEAFF
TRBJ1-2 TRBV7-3 CASSLDAGRNYGYTF
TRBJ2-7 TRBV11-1 CASSPARTGIGEQYF
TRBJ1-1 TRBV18 CASTAGTEAFF
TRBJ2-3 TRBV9 CASSGSGTTDTQYF
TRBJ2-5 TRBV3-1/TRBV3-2 CASSPGTSGVAETQYF
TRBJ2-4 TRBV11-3 CASSLAGNIQYF
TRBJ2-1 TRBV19 CASSIASGQFQFF
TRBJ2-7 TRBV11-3 CASSLGHNSYEQYF
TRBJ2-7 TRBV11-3 CASSPREGEQYF
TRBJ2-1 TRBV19 CASRPTGVYNEQFF
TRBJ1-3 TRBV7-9 CASSTSSQNTIYF
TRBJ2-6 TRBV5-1 CASSLEGFTLYGANVLTF
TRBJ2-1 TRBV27 CASRRTGVIEQFF
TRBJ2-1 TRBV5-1 CASSPETSGNWNEQFF
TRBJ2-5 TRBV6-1 CASSGTTTSGRARETQYF
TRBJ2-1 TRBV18 CASSSPKPTYNEQFF
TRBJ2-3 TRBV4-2 CASSQDLVMGGGDTQYF
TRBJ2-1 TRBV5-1 CASSARLAGVGNEQFF
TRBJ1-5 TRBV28 CASQTGKYSNQPQHF
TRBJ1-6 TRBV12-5 CASGLSGTPLHF
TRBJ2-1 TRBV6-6 CASRLSGGDNEQFF
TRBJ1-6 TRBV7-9 CASSPEGVSPLHF
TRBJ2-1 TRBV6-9 CASKYGQGLALYNEQFF
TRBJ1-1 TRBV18 CASSLGTGQNTEAFF
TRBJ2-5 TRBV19 CASSMPVEETQYF
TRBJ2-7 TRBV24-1 CATAGQGLHEQYF
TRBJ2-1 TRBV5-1 CASTKASGGFGDNEQFF
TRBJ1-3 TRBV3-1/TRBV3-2 CASSQGLISGNTIYF
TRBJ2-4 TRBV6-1 CASSDWARPDIQYF
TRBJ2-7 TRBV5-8 CASSPQGSGSREQYF
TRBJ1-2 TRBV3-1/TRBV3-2 CASSPTPASNYGYTF
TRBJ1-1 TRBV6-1 CASSENSGMNTEAFF
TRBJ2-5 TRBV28 CASSAGTGPETQYF
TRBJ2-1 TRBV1 CTSSLPGLDYNEQFF
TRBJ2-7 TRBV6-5 CASSYSGGQGYEQYF
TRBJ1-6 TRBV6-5 CASSDTRNSPLHF
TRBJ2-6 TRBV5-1 CASRHSGTGPSGANVLTF
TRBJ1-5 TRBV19 CASYKNQPQHF